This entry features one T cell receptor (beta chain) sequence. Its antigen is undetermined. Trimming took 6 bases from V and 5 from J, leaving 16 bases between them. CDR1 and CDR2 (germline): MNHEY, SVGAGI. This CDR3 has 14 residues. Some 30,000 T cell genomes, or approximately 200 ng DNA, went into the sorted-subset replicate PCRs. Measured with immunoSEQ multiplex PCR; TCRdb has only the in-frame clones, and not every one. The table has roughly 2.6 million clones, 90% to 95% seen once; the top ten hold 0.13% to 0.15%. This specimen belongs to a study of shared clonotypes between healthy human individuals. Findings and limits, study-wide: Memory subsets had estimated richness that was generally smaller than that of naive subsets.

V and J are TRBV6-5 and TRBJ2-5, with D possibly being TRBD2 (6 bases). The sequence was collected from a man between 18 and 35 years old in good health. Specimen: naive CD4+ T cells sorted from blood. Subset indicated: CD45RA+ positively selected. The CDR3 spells CASRTGRGRETQYF. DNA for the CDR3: TGTGCCAGCAGGACGGGGCGGGGAAGGGAGACCCAGTACTTC.